What follows are 22 T cell receptor beta chains derived from one specimen sequenced in a study of T cells in Graves' hyperthyroidism and ophthalmopathy. RNA transcripts gave rise to amplified TCR beta CDR3 regions. The HTBI set primed first-round TCR CDR3 RT-PCR. TCRdb ran MiXCR on the multiplex PCR reads and lists one entry per CDR3 protein. The sample includes 370,000 or so distinct CDR3 sequences, around 25% of them seen just once. The sequencing sample was made of blood. Source of these receptors: a man between 50 and 59 years old with Graves' hyperthyroidism.

The V gene is TRBV19, the J gene TRBJ2-1; D unresolved. V shed 3 bases and J shed 3 bases, with 6 bases lying between them. The length of the CDR3 is 13 residues. Germline assignment: CDR1 LNHDA and CDR2 SQIVND (reference sequence). The CDR3 loop is CASSIQLYNEQFF. CDR3 DNA: TGTGCCAGTAGTATTCAGCTCTACAATGAGCAGTTCTTC.

This clonotype was recorded a few times. The chain couples TRBV7-2 to TRBJ2-3; D might be TRBD2 (6 bases). The CDR3 contains 15 residues. V was pared by 1 base and J by 5 bases, with 13 bases between. Germline V gene sequence: CDR1 SGHTA, CDR2 FQGNSA. The CDR3: CASSLERGLIDTQYF. CDR3 in DNA: TGTGCCAGCAGCTTAGAACGGGGACTCATAGATACGCAGTATTTT. Full variable domain (remainder filled in from reference TRBV7-2 and TRBJ2-3): GAGVSQSPSNKVTEKGKDVELRCDPISGHTALYWYRQSLGQGLEFLIYFQGNSAPDKSGLPSDRFSAERTGGSVSTLTIQRTQQEDSAVYLCASSLERGLIDTQYFGPGTRLTVL.

This clonotype was recorded a few times. The chain has TRBV15 and TRBJ2-7; 7 bases fit TRBD2. Germline loops: CDR1 LNHNV, CDR2 YYDKDF (reference sequence). The CDR3 loop spans 13 amino acids. V shed 0 bases, J shed 4 bases, and the junction held 0 bases outside the gene matches. The CDR3 DNA is TGTGCCACCAGCAGAGATAGCGGGTACGAGCAGTACTTC. Its translation: CATSRDSGYEQYF.

The rearrangement joins TRBV5-6 to TRBJ2-7; D remains unclear. The germline V and J ends were trimmed by 0 bases and 3 bases, with 13 bases remaining between them. The CDR3 has 15 residues. Germline CDR1 is SGHDT and CDR2 is YYEEEE. The CDR3 reads CASSLGSGGNYEQYF. The CDR3, as DNA: TGTGCCAGCAGCTTGGGGTCGGGCGGAAACTACGAGCAGTACTTC.

The chain carries TRBV11-3 and TRBJ2-3, with D perhaps matching TRBD1 (6 bases). CDR1 and CDR2 from the germline V gene are SGHNT and YENEEA. V lost 5 bases and J lost 10, with 16 bases in between. The CDR3 sequence is 13 residues long. This CDR3 reads CASSPIQGTPQYF. The CDR3 DNA sequence: TGTGCCAGCAGCCCCATACAGGGCACCCCGCAGTATTTT.

This clonotype was counted once. The chain uses TRBV27 and TRBJ2-5; 9 bases map to TRBD1. J gave up 6 bases and V 6 bases, and 14 bases lay outside the gene matches. Germline V gene data show CDR1 as MNHEY and CDR2 as SMNVEV (reference sequence). This CDR3 contains 16 residues. The CDR3 region has the DNA TGTGCCAGCAGACCACCGACAGGGGGTATCCATAAGACCCAGTACTTC. Translated: CASRPPTGGIHKTQYF.

The gene calls are TRBV7-9 and TRBJ1-6; D perhaps matches TRBD1 (5 bases). Trimming cost V 4 bases and J 8 bases, with 12 bases left between them. Germline V lookup: CDR1 SEHNR, CDR2 FQNEAQ (reference sequence). The CDR3 runs to 14 residues. CDR3 coding DNA: TGTGCCAGCAGCTCCTACCAGGGAGATTCACCCCTCCACTTT. Translating gives CASSSYQGDSPLHF.

The chain uses TRBV27 and TRBJ2-4, with 9 bases identical to TRBD1. The V gene end was trimmed by 6 bases and the J gene end by 5 bases; junction bases not matched to a gene: 11. Germline lookup yields CDR1 MNHEY and CDR2 SMNVEV (reference sequence). The CDR3 runs 16 residues. This CDR3 is CASRRQGVFVENIQYF. CDR3 nucleotides: TGTGCCAGCAGGCGACAGGGGGTCTTTGTAGAAAACATTCAGTACTTC.

This clonotype came up a few times. The chain employs TRBV11-2 and TRBJ2-7, with D hard to call. The ends were cut back, 5 bases at V and 2 bases at J, with 10 bases in the middle. The CDR3 length is 13 residues. Germline lookup yields CDR1 SGHAT and CDR2 FQNNGV. CDR3 protein: CASSTGPPYEQYF. The CDR3 coding sequence is TGTGCCAGCAGCACCGGGCCGCCCTACGAGCAGTACTTC.

This clonotype was recorded a few times. The chain carries TRBV5-1 and TRBJ2-2, with TRBD1 matching over 7 bases. There are 16 residues in the CDR3. After removal of 0 bases from V and 4 bases from J, the junction contained 6 bases not matched to a gene. Germline-derived CDR1 and CDR2 are SGHRS and YFSETQ. The CDR3, as DNA: TGCGCCAGCAGCTTGGGAGGGACAGTTGGCACCGGGGAGCTGTTTTTT. This translates into CASSLGGTVGTGELFF.

This clonotype was seen a single time. A much bigger clone sits one base away, suggesting this may be a read error. The chain uses TRBV2 and TRBJ1-1, with 7 bases lining up with TRBD1. Germline V gives CDR1 SNHLY, CDR2 FYNNEI. The CDR3 sequence is 13 residues long. The CDR3 DNA reads TGTGCCAGCAGTGGACAGGGCTCCACTGAAGTTTTCTTT. Amino acid sequence: CASSGQGSTEVFF.

The sample holds a few counts of this clonotype. The rearrangement joins TRBV12-3 or TRBV12-4 to TRBJ2-1, with a weak D call TRBD2 (6 bases). CDR3 length equals 13 residues. Trimming left V 8 bases short and J 11 bases short, with 19 bases between. The DNA for the CDR3 is TGTGCCAGCGGACGGGTTTGGCGGGATAAGCAGTTCTTC. Protein sequence: CASGRVWRDKQFF.

The chain carries TRBV6-1 and TRBJ2-2; D remains unclear. Germline CDR1 is MNHNS and CDR2 is SASEGT. The V and J ends lost 4 bases and 1 base respectively, with 10 bases between them. The CDR3 loop spans 15 amino acids. The CDR3 coding sequence is TGTGCCAGCAGTGGCTTTTCACGGAACACCGGGGAGCTGTTTTTT. Protein sequence: CASSGFSRNTGELFF.

Only a few counts were recorded for this clonotype. The chain recombines TRBV20-1 with TRBJ2-7; weak D call: TRBD2 (5 bases). The CDR3 spans 14 residues. Germline V gene sequence: CDR1 DFQATT, CDR2 SNEGSKA (reference sequence). Trimming removed 4 bases at V and 0 bases at J, with 13 bases between. The chain's CDR3 is CSATEGLFSYEQYF. The CDR3 bases are TGCAGTGCTACCGAGGGTCTCTTCTCCTACGAGCAGTACTTC.

The chain carries TRBV9 and TRBJ2-7; the D gene is possibly TRBD1 (5 bases). With 0 bases removed from V and 4 bases from J, the gap between germline ends came to 11 bases. CDR1 SGDLS and CDR2 YYNGEE come from the germline V gene. The CDR3 spans 14 residues. CDR3 DNA sequence: TGTGCCAGCAGCGTAGGGGGCTCCCCTTACGAGCAGTACTTC. This gives the protein CASSVGGSPYEQYF.

This clonotype was found a few times. The rearrangement uses TRBV5-1 and TRBJ1-4; 11 bases align to TRBD1. Trimming took 3 bases from V and 4 from J; bases not matched to a gene: 8. The CDR3 covers 17 residues. Germline V gene lookup returns CDR1 SGHRS and CDR2 YFSETQ. The CDR3 region is CASSYGQGAPINEKLFF. CDR3 bases: TGCGCCAGCAGCTATGGACAGGGGGCGCCGATTAATGAAAAACTGTTTTTT.

This clonotype appeared many times. This chain joins TRBV6-5 and TRBJ2-7, with D possibly TRBD2 on 5 matching bases. The CDR3 spans 15 residues. Trimming left V 2 bases short and J 2 bases short, with 13 bases between. CDR1 and CDR2 from the germline V gene are MNHEY and SVGAGI. The CDR3 sequence is CASSYTRETTYEQYF. CDR3 coding DNA: TGTGCCAGCAGTTACACTAGGGAGACTACCTACGAGCAGTACTTC.

This clonotype was recorded many times. The V and J genes are TRBV7-2 and TRBJ1-6; D is uncertain. The CDR3 totals 14 residues. Germline CDR1 and CDR2: SGHTA and FQGNSA. Trimming took off 2 bases at V and 6 bases at J, with 8 bases between the two ends. As DNA, the CDR3 is TGTGCCAGCAGCTTACAAACGGTTAATTCACCCCTCCACTTT. Residues: CASSLQTVNSPLHF.

This clonotype was detected only a few times. The V gene is TRBV29-1, the J gene TRBJ1-2; no firm D call. This CDR3 contains 13 residues. Looked up from germline, CDR1 is SQVTM and CDR2 is ANQGSEA. V dropped 1 base and J dropped 4 bases, with 10 bases sitting between them. CDR3 residues: CSVEGLQSYGYTF. In DNA form, the CDR3 reads TGCAGCGTTGAAGGTTTACAGAGCTATGGCTACACCTTC.

This clonotype was observed a few times. V usage is TRBV10-3 and J usage is TRBJ2-2; D unclear. Germline CDR1 reads ENHRY; CDR2 reads SYGVKD. V was clipped by 0 bases and J by 1 base, with 15 bases between them. There are 18 residues in the CDR3. The CDR3 spells CAISESIPRPLNTGELFF. DNA for the CDR3: TGTGCCATCAGTGAGTCGATCCCCCGCCCTCTGAACACCGGGGAGCTGTTTTTT.

This clonotype was counted at least ten times. This chain uses TRBV5-1 with TRBJ1-1; 8 nucleotides agree with TRBD1. Unmatched junction bases numbered 1, after V lost 0 bases and J lost 0 bases. The germline CDR1 and CDR2 sequences are SGHRS and YFSETQ. CDR3 length equals 15 residues. This CDR3 reads CASSLGQGLNTEAFF. The CDR3 DNA follows: TGCGCCAGCAGCTTGGGACAGGGGTTGAACACTGAAGCTTTCTTT. The variable domain in full, completed from reference TRBV5-1 and TRBJ1-1, reads KAGVTQTPRYLIKTRGQQVTLSCSPISGHRSVSWYQQTPGQGLQFLFEYFSETQRNKGNFPGRFSGRQFSNSRSEMNVSTLELGDSALYLCASSLGQGLNTEAFFGQGTRLTVV.

This clonotype has just a few counts. The chain is built from TRBV6-2 or TRBV6-3 and TRBJ2-5; maybe TRBD2 (5 bases). The CDR3 extends over 14 amino acids. Trimming shortened V by 4 bases and J by 6 bases, and 15 bases separated the two germline ends. Germline CDR1 and CDR2: MNHEY and SVGEGT. CDR3 amino acids: CASSSSSERKTQYF. Written as DNA, the CDR3 is TGTGCCAGCAGTTCAAGTTCGGAGCGGAAGACCCAGTACTTC.